Following are 25 T cell receptor beta chains from one sample sequenced in a study of beta chain features in type 1 diabetes. Expressed TCRB transcripts were sequenced because the entire RNA isolate underwent reverse transcription. Generated by immunoSEQ multiplex PCR, the TCRdb table keeps only in-frame clones and is missing some. The data show some 330,000 clones, 8% to 13% seen once. Sequenced sample: naive CD4+ T cells from blood. Receptors originate from a woman aged 30 to 39 in good health.

J is TRBJ1-5 and V is TRBV2; D gene unclear. The CDR3 is made up of 13 amino acids. CDR1 SNHLY and CDR2 FYNNEI come from the germline V gene. V was shortened by 6 bases and J by 7 bases, with 13 bases between the two germline ends. The CDR3 here is CASRRDLNQPQHF. The CDR3 DNA reads TGTGCCAGCAGGCGGGATTTAAACCAGCCCCAGCATTTT.

The genes are TRBV29-1 and TRBJ2-3, with a possible D match to TRBD2 (6 bases). V dropped 5 bases and J dropped 0 bases, with 15 bases sitting between them. The germline gives CDR1 SQVTM, CDR2 ANQGSEA. There are 15 residues in the CDR3. The CDR3 spells CSVTTGTVSTDTQYF. For the CDR3, the DNA is TGCAGCGTTACAACCGGGACTGTAAGCACAGATACGCAGTATTTT.

V gene TRBV18 combines with J gene TRBJ1-1; 10 bases agree with TRBD1. This CDR3 is built from 16 residues. V dropped 3 bases and J dropped 3; count of bases not matched to a gene: 7. The germline V gene has CDR1 KGHSH and CDR2 LQKENI. The CDR3 coding sequence is TGTGCCAGCTCACCGGGTAGGGACAGGGGAGACACTGAAGCTTTCTTT. The encoded protein is CASSPGRDRGDTEAFF.

The rearrangement links TRBV11-3 to TRBJ2-3; 8 nucleotides agree with TRBD1. V lost 5 bases to trimming and J lost 0 bases; unmatched junction nucleotides: 7. Germline values: CDR1 SGHNT, CDR2 YENEEA. The CDR3 covers 16 residues. The DNA of the CDR3 is TGTGCCAGCAGCCACCAAGGACAGGGAAGCACAGATACGCAGTATTTT. Translated: CASSHQGQGSTDTQYF.

This clone was picked up a small number of times. Other DNA sequences of this sample code for an identical CDR3. The J gene is TRBJ2-6, the V gene TRBV15, with D possibly matching TRBD1 (5 bases). CDR1 LNHNV and CDR2 YYDKDF come from the germline V gene (reference sequence). The CDR3 runs 15 residues. Trimming took 3 bases from V and 0 from J, leaving 6 bases between them. CDR3 region: CATSRDNSGANVLTF. Written as DNA, the CDR3 is TGTGCCACCAGCAGGGACAACTCTGGGGCCAACGTCCTGACTTTC. Complete variable domain (other parts from reference TRBV15 and TRBJ2-6): DAMVIQNPRYQVTQFGKPVTLSCSQTLNHNVMYWYQQKSSQAPKLLFHYYDKDFNNEADTPDNFQSRRPNTSFCFLDIRSPGLGDTAMYLCATSRDNSGANVLTFGAGSRLTVL.

This chain connects TRBV9 to TRBJ1-2; D ambiguous. Germline CDR1 reads SGDLS; CDR2 reads YYNGEE. Trimming pared 3 bases from V and 8 bases from J, leaving 11 bases between. The CDR3 is 12 residues long. CDR3 in DNA: TGTGCCAGCAGCGCGGAGGCGTGGGGCTACACCTTC. The encoded protein is CASSAEAWGYTF. Based on the CDR3 plus reference TRBV9 and TRBJ1-2, the full variable domain is DSGVTQTPKHLITATGQRVTLRCSPRSGDLSVYWYQQSLDQGLQFLIQYYNGEERAKGNILERFSAQQFPDLHSELNLSSLELGDSALYFCASSAEAWGYTFGSGTRLTVV.

This chain connects TRBV5-1 to TRBJ2-7; 14 nucleotides line up with TRBD2. V shed 3 bases, J shed 5 bases, and the junction held 13 bases outside the gene matches. Germline assignment: CDR1 SGHRS and CDR2 YFSETQ. The CDR3 totals 18 residues. As DNA, the CDR3 is TGCGCCAGCAGCTCGTGGACTAGCGGGAGGAACCGCGGGAACGAGCAGTACTTC. It yields the protein CASSSWTSGRNRGNEQYF.

The chain recombines TRBV27 with TRBJ1-5; TRBD1 might be the D (6 bases). V was shortened by 4 bases and J by 4 bases, with 11 bases between the two germline ends. The CDR3 has 14 amino acids. Per germline, CDR1 MNHEY and CDR2 SMNVEV (reference sequence). The CDR3 DNA reads TGTGCCAGCAGTTCCACAGGGTGGAATCAGCCCCAGCATTTT. Translation gives CASSSTGWNQPQHF.

This clone was seen only a few times. V and J are TRBV29-1 and TRBJ2-4, with D possibly being TRBD2 (6 bases). The CDR3 totals 14 residues. V was shortened by 5 bases and J by 1 base, with 12 bases between the two germline ends. The germline gives CDR1 SQVTM, CDR2 ANQGSEA. The CDR3 DNA reads TGCAGCGTTTCCCGGGAGAGGGCCAAAAACATTCAGTACTTC. It yields the protein CSVSRERAKNIQYF.

The chain is built from TRBV19 and TRBJ2-2; TRBD1 is a possible D gene (5 bases). The germline gives CDR1 LNHDA, CDR2 SQIVND (reference sequence). This CDR3 is 14 amino acids long. Between the trimmed V and J ends, which lost 9 bases and 6 bases, there was a span of 17 bases. CDR3 sequence: CASLKTAGPGELFF. The CDR3 DNA sequence: TGTGCCAGCCTAAAGACGGCAGGGCCCGGGGAGCTGTTTTTT.

V and J are TRBV7-2 and TRBJ2-3, with D possibly matching TRBD2 (5 bases). V lost 5 bases and J 6 bases, leaving 12 bases between the germline ends. The germline V gene encodes CDR1 SGHTA and CDR2 FQGNSA. CDR3 length: 13 residues. This CDR3 reads CASSDQRRDTQYF. CDR3 bases: TGTGCCAGCAGCGATCAGCGGCGGGATACGCAGTATTTT.

The chain employs TRBV7-2 and TRBJ1-2; a possible D gene is TRBD1 (6 bases). The CDR3 is 15 amino acids. CDR1 and CDR2 (germline): SGHTA, FQGNSA. The V end was cut by 8 bases, the J end by 0 bases, with 16 bases between. The DNA for the CDR3 is TGTGCCAGCCGGGGACCCGACAGGACTAACTATGGCTACACCTTC. It encodes CASRGPDRTNYGYTF.

This clone was seen more than once but under ten times. The chain carries TRBV28 and TRBJ2-2; no clear D. The length of the CDR3 is 15 residues. Looked up from germline, CDR1 is MDHEN and CDR2 is SYDVKM. Trimming pared 4 bases from V and 1 base from J, leaving 10 bases between. The CDR3 DNA sequence: TGTGCCAGCAGTTCTGCACAAATGAACACCGGGGAGCTGTTTTTT. It specifies CASSSAQMNTGELFF. Combining the CDR3 with reference TRBV28 and TRBJ2-2 gives the whole variable domain DVKVTQSSRYLVKRTGEKVFLECVQDMDHENMFWYRQDPGLGLRLIYFSYDVKMKEKGDIPEGYSVSREKKERFSLILESASTNQTSMYLCASSSAQMNTGELFFGEGSRLTVL.

This clone has more than one count but fewer than ten. The rearrangement uses TRBV6-6 and TRBJ2-3; D gene ambiguous. Between the trimmed V and J ends, which lost 1 base and 2 bases, there was a span of 10 bases. This CDR3 has 15 residues. Germline V CDR1 and CDR2: MNHNY, SVGAGI (reference sequence). CDR3 nucleotides: TGTGCCAGCAGTTACTTCAGTTCCTCCACAGATACGCAGTATTTT. Its protein is CASSYFSSSTDTQYF.

The V and J genes are TRBV4-3 and TRBJ1-4; 9 positions agree with TRBD1. Germline CDR1 is LGHNA and CDR2 is YSLEER. Unmatched junction bases numbered 4, after V lost 0 bases and J lost 5 bases. The CDR3 covers 16 residues. As DNA, the CDR3 is TGCGCCAGCAGCCAAGATCGGGGGACAGGGAATGAAAAACTGTTTTTT. It codes for CASSQDRGTGNEKLFF.

As concerns this clone: An end of the junction does not agree with germline; a read error may underlie this. V usage is TRBV18 and J usage is TRBJ2-3, with 11 bases that match TRBD2. Germline CDR1 is KGHSH and CDR2 is LQKENI. The CDR3 length is 16 residues. The CDR3 here is CASSPQLAGEADTQYF. CDR3 nucleotide sequence: TGTGCCAGCTCCCCACAACTAGCGGGAGAGGCAGATACGCAGTATTTT.

J is TRBJ2-7 and V is TRBV7-2, with D possibly TRBD2 on 6 matching bases. This CDR3 contains 16 residues. Per the germline V gene, CDR1 is SGHTA and CDR2 is FQGNSA. V dropped 2 bases and J dropped 3 bases, with 17 bases sitting between them. CDR3 sequence (DNA): TGTGCCAGCAGCTTATCCCCGGGAGTACCTAGCTACGAGCAGTACTTC. Translated: CASSLSPGVPSYEQYF.

The rearrangement links TRBV18 to TRBJ1-1; tentatively, D is TRBD1 (5 bases). This CDR3 spans 14 amino acids. Germline V gives CDR1 KGHSH, CDR2 LQKENI. Between the trimmed V and J ends, which lost 4 bases and 4 bases, there was a span of 13 bases. Written as DNA, the CDR3 is TGTGCCAGCTCACGGGGGGACCCAGCCACTGAAGCTTTCTTT. Its translation is CASSRGDPATEAFF.

CDR3 protein: CNGGLAGGITTDTQYF. In DNA form, the CDR3 reads TGCAACGGAGGCCTAGCGGGAGGTATAACCACAGATACGCAGTATTTT. The chain recombines TRBV29-1 with TRBJ2-3; 11 bases match TRBD2. CDR1 is SQVTM, CDR2 ANQGSEA, per germline. The CDR3 has 16 amino acids.

This clone was observed a handful of times. The V call is TRBV29-1, the J call TRBJ1-1; 11 nucleotides align to TRBD1. The CDR3 length is 16 residues. J was trimmed by 0 bases and V by 8 bases; bases with no gene match: 11. Germline-derived CDR1 and CDR2 are SQVTM and ANQGSEA. This CDR3 is CSITGTGGLMNTEAFF. CDR3 nucleotides: TGCAGCATAACCGGGACAGGGGGTCTCATGAACACTGAAGCTTTCTTT.

The sample holds a few counts of this clone. The rearrangement joins TRBV5-4 to TRBJ2-1; the match to TRBD2 covers 10 bases. Per the germline V gene, CDR1 is SGHNT and CDR2 is YYREEE (reference sequence). This CDR3 region has 17 residues. V trimming: 1 base; J trimming: 3 bases; junction bases outside the gene matches: 7. CDR3 nucleotides: TGTGCCAGCAGCTTGATGGCACTAGCGGGAAGCTACAATGAGCAGTTCTTC. Its translation is CASSLMALAGSYNEQFF.

This clone has just a few counts. V and J are TRBV18 and TRBJ2-3; 8 bases are shared with TRBD1. Germline CDR1 reads KGHSH; CDR2 reads LQKENI. The CDR3 extends over 16 amino acids. Germline trimming cut 2 bases from V and 1 base from J; bases unmatched to any gene: 5. CDR3: CASSPIGQGGTDTQYF. The CDR3 DNA reads TGTGCCAGCTCACCAATTGGACAGGGCGGCACAGATACGCAGTATTTT.

The rearrangement joins TRBV19 to TRBJ2-2; no definite D call. V gave up 7 bases and J gave up 2 bases, with 14 bases separating them. The length of the CDR3 is 15 residues. The germline V gene encodes CDR1 LNHDA and CDR2 SQIVND (reference sequence). In DNA, the CDR3 is TGTGCCAGTACCCCGGGTAGGCTCAACACCGGGGAGCTGTTTTTT. This encodes CASTPGRLNTGELFF.

Of note for this clone: The junction differs from germline at one of its ends, possibly a read error. J is TRBJ1-3 and V is TRBV30; TRBD1 might be the D (5 bases). CDR1 GTSNPN and CDR2 SVGIG come from the germline V gene (reference sequence). The CDR3 sequence is 12 residues long. The CDR3 nucleotides are TGTGCCTGGAGCAGGGTTGGAGACACCATATATTTT. Its translation is CAWSRVGDTIYF.

As for this clone: Different DNA sequences within this sample yield the same CDR3. In DNA, the CDR3 is TGTGCCTGGAGTGTACAGGGAAGTCAGCCCCAGCATTTT. This sequence encodes CAWSVQGSQPQHF. The chain recombines TRBV30 with TRBJ1-5; D is perhaps TRBD1 (6 bases). This CDR3 is 13 amino acids long. Looked up from germline, CDR1 is GTSNPN and CDR2 is SVGIG (reference sequence). The V end lost 0 bases, the J end lost 6 bases, and 9 bases lay between the germline ends.